The 18 T cell receptor beta chains in this list originate from one sample, sequenced in a study of blood T cells in healthy people across ages. A second PCR, run for about 7 to 11 cycles, used a sample-barcoded 5' primer plus a J-beta primer mix. TCRdb processed the 5' RACE reads anew with MiXCR; each CDR3 protein has one entry. The data hold fewer than 1,200,000 distinct CDR3 sequences, with 20% to 25% observed a single time. These records were also assigned to another study, of T cells of mothers and their children.

Sequenced sample: blood. The receptor source for this set is a girl aged 2 to 10 in good health.

This clonotype was seen many times. The V and J genes are TRBV14 and TRBJ1-1; D remains ambiguous. The CDR3 sequence is 13 residues long. Trimming removed 4 bases from V and 0 bases from J, with 6 bases in between. Germline lookup yields CDR1 SGHDN and CDR2 FVKESK. The CDR3 sequence: CASSPYLNTEAFF. Written as DNA, the CDR3 is TGTGCCAGCAGCCCCTACTTGAACACTGAAGCTTTCTTT.

For this clonotype: A junction boundary mismatches the germline segment, possibly from a read error. The genes are TRBV12-3 or TRBV12-4 and TRBJ1-2; no clear D. The CDR3 covers 12 residues. The DNA for the CDR3 is TGTGCCAGCAGTGACGGGGTAGCTGGCTACACATTC. Encoded protein: CASSDGVAGYTF.

Worth noting for this clonotype: Sequence at one end of the junction differs from germline and may be a read error. The gene calls are TRBV6-5 and TRBJ2-7; 8 bases are shared with TRBD1. The CDR3 totals 16 residues. Germline CDR1 MNHEY, CDR2 SVGAGI. CDR3 sequence reads: CAGSYGGTGESYEQYF. CDR3 in DNA: TGTGCCGGCAGTTACGGCGGGACAGGCGAATCTTACGAGCAGTACTTC.

This clonotype occurred a few times. The chain links TRBV12-3 or TRBV12-4 to TRBJ1-4; D remains ambiguous. The V end was cut by 7 bases, the J end by 5 bases, with 17 bases between. This CDR3 is built from 15 residues. The CDR3 spells CASTPEARTNEKLFF. CDR3 sequence (DNA): TGTGCCAGCACTCCCGAGGCGAGAACGAATGAAAAACTGTTTTTT.

This clonotype occurred once. V usage is TRBV15 and J usage is TRBJ2-3; D unclear. CDR3 size: 12 residues. Trimming cost V 0 bases and J 8 bases, with 6 bases left between them. Germline V gene lookup returns CDR1 LNHNV and CDR2 YYDKDF (reference sequence). The chain's CDR3 is CATSRDRITQYF. The CDR3 region has the DNA TGTGCCACCAGCAGAGATAGGATTACGCAGTATTTT.

The chain links TRBV29-1 to TRBJ2-5; D possibly corresponds to TRBD2 (7 bases). This CDR3 region has 11 residues. V shed 3 bases and J shed 11 bases, with 13 bases lying between them. The germline gives CDR1 SQVTM, CDR2 ANQGSEA. CDR3 sequence reads: CSVDRGGGQYF. The CDR3 region has the DNA TGCAGCGTTGACCGAGGGGGGGGGCAGTACTTC.

This chain links TRBV4-1 with TRBJ2-7; D is perhaps TRBD1 (5 bases). This CDR3 spans 15 amino acids. The V end was cut by 4 bases, the J end by 4 bases, with 17 bases between. The germline V gene encodes CDR1 MGHRA and CDR2 YSYEKL. The CDR3 reads CASSPREQGGYEQYF. In DNA, the CDR3 is TGCGCCAGCAGCCCTAGAGAGCAGGGCGGATACGAGCAGTACTTC.

This clonotype has a handful of counts. The chain recombines TRBV12-3 or TRBV12-4 with TRBJ1-1; unclear D gene. V dropped 3 bases and J dropped 7 bases, with 12 bases sitting between them. The CDR3 runs to 13 residues. CDR3 coding DNA: TGTGCCAGCAGTTTGGCCGAGACTCATGAAGCTTTCTTT. Translating gives CASSLAETHEAFF.

The chain combines TRBV20-1 with TRBJ2-1; TRBD2 aligns across 13 bases. Looked up from germline, CDR1 is DFQATT and CDR2 is SNEGSKA (reference sequence). CDR3 length equals 14 residues. The ends lost 8 bases at V and 8 bases at J; junction bases unmatched: 9. The CDR3 spells CSSFRTSGSDEQFF. As DNA, the CDR3 is TGCAGTTCTTTCCGGACTAGCGGGAGCGATGAGCAGTTCTTC.

This clonotype has just a few counts. The chain couples TRBV9 to TRBJ2-7; 9 bases are a match to TRBD1. The germline CDR1 and CDR2 sequences are SGDLS and YYNGEE. V lost 3 bases, J lost 5 bases, and 9 bases stayed unmatched. The CDR3 has 15 amino acids. The CDR3 is CASSDSLGQGNEQYF. Written as DNA, the CDR3 is TGTGCCAGCAGCGACAGCCTGGGACAGGGAAACGAGCAGTACTTC.

This clonotype was counted between two and nine times. Here the CDR3 omits its conserved ending phenylalanine or tryptophan, so a read error is the likely source. The chain is built from TRBV15 and TRBJ2-1; no definite D call. V lost 0 bases to trimming and J lost 0 bases, with 9 bases between them. The CDR3 runs to 16 residues. Per the germline V gene, CDR1 is LNHNV and CDR2 is YYDKDF (reference sequence). The CDR3 coding sequence is TGTGCCACCAGCAGAGATGCCGATAACTCCTACAATGAGCAGTTCCTC. This gives the protein CATSRDADNSYNEQFL.

The V gene is TRBV5-1, the J gene TRBJ2-6; D might be TRBD1 (5 bases). CDR1 and CDR2 from the germline V gene are SGHRS and YFSETQ. Deletions cut 6 bases from V and 0 bases from J, with 10 bases between. The CDR3 runs to 15 residues. CDR3: CASKDTHSGANVLTF. In DNA form, the CDR3 reads TGCGCCAGCAAGGACACACACTCTGGGGCCAACGTCCTGACTTTC.

This sequence joins TRBV20-1 and TRBJ2-7; D is possibly TRBD1 (6 bases). This CDR3 has 15 amino acids. From germline, CDR1 is DFQATT and CDR2 SNEGSKA (reference sequence). V was clipped by 8 bases and J by 3 bases, with 23 bases between them. CDR3: CSLTGLGSLFYEQYF. Here the CDR3 DNA reads TGCAGTCTCACAGGGTTAGGATCCTTATTCTACGAGCAGTACTTC.

The table lists this clonotype with a few counts. V gene TRBV7-9 combines with J gene TRBJ2-3; possibly TRBD2 for D (5 bases). Germline loops: CDR1 SEHNR, CDR2 FQNEAQ (reference sequence). V lost 11 bases and J lost 5, with 17 bases in between. The CDR3 sequence is 13 residues long. This chain's CDR3 is CACNGRGEDTQYF. CDR3 DNA sequence: TGTGCCTGTAACGGACGGGGAGAAGATACGCAGTATTTT. The whole variable domain, filled in from reference TRBV7-9 and TRBJ2-3, reads DTGVSQNPRHKITKRGQNVTFRCDPISEHNRLYWYRQTLGQGPEFLTYFQNEAQLEKSRLLSDRFSAERPKGSFSTLEIQRTEQGDSAMYLCACNGRGEDTQYFGPGTRLTVL.

The chain recombines TRBV28 with TRBJ2-2; D ambiguous. The CDR3 has 14 residues. Deletions cut 5 bases from V and 6 bases from J, with 13 bases between. Per germline, CDR1 MDHEN and CDR2 SYDVKM. CDR3 in amino acids: CASSPRTFPGELFF. CDR3 coding DNA: TGTGCCAGCAGTCCCAGGACGTTCCCCGGGGAGCTGTTTTTT.

This rearrangement joins TRBV12-3 or TRBV12-4 to TRBJ1-5; D unresolved. Trimming took off 7 bases at V and 0 bases at J, with 7 bases between the two ends. The CDR3 has 13 residues. In nucleotides, the CDR3 is TGTGCCAGCAACGCCTATAGCAATCAGCCCCAGCATTTT. Translating it yields CASNAYSNQPQHF.

V and J are TRBV10-3 and TRBJ2-5; D is unclear. The V end lost 8 bases, the J end lost 4 bases, and 5 bases lay between the germline ends. The CDR3 length is 10 residues. Germline V gene lookup returns CDR1 ENHRY and CDR2 SYGVKD. This CDR3 reads CAIGLETQYF. As DNA, the CDR3 is TGTGCCATCGGGCTAGAGACCCAGTACTTC.

V is TRBV7-2 and J is TRBJ1-4; 9 nucleotides agree with TRBD1. The germline V gene encodes CDR1 SGHTA and CDR2 FQGNSA. V gave up 5 bases and J gave up 7 bases; unmatched junction bases: 8. The CDR3 runs to 15 residues. This chain's CDR3 is CASSPRQGGSEKLFF. CDR3 DNA: TGTGCCAGCAGCCCGAGACAGGGGGGGAGTGAAAAACTGTTTTTT.